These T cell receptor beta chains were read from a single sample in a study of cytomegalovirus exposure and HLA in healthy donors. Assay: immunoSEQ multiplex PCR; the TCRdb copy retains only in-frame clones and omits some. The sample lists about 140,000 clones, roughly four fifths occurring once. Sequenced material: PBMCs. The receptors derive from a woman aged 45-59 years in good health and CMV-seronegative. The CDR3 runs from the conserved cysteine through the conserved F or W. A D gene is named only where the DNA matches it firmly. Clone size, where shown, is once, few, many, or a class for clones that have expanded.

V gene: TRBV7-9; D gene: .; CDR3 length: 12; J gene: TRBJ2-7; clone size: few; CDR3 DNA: TGTGCCAGCAGCTTGGACACCTACGAGCAGTACTTC; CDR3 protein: CASSLDTYEQYF
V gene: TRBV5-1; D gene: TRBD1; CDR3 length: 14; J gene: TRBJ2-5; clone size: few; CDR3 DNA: TGCGCCAGCAGCCTATGGACAGGGGAAGAGACCCAGTACTTC; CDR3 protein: CASSLWTGEETQYF
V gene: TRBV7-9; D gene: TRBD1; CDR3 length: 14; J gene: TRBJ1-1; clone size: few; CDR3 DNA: TGTGCCAGCAGCCTGGGACAGATAAACACTGAAGCTTTCTTT; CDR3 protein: CASSLGQINTEAFF
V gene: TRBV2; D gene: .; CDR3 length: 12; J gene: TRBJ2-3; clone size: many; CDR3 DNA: TGTGCCAGCAGTTCAGAAACAGATACGCAGTATTTT; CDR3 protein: CASSSETDTQYF
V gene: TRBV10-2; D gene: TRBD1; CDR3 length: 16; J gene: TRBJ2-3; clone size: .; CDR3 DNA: TGCGCCAGCAGTGAGAGGAGACAGGGTATTCGGGATACGCAGTATTTT; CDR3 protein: CASSERRQGIRDTQYF
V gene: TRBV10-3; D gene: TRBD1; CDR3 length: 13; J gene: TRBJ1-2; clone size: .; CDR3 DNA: TGTGCCATCAGCCAACAGGGGGCGCGTGGCTACACCTTC; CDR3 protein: CAISQQGARGYTF
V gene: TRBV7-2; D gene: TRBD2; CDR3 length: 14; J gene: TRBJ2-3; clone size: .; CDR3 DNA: TGTGCCAGCAGCCCGGGACTAGCGGAAGATACGCAGTATTTT; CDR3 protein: CASSPGLAEDTQYF
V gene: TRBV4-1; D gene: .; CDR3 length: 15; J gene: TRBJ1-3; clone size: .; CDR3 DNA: TGCGCCAGCAGCCAAGAGGGCGACTCTGGAAACACCATATATTTT; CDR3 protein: CASSQEGDSGNTIYF
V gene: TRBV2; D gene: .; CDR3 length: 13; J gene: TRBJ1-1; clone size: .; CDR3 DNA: TGTGCCAGCACCAGGACAGATTTCACTGAAGCTTTCTTT; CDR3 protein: CASTRTDFTEAFF
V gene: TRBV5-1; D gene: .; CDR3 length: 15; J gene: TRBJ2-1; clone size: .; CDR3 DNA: TGCGCCAGCAGCTTGGATGGGGGCACCTACAATGAGCAGTTCTTC; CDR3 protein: CASSLDGGTYNEQFF
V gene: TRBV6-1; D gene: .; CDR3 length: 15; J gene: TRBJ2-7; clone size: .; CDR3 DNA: TGTGCCAGCAGTGACTCCGGGACTGCGACCTACGAGCAGTACTTC; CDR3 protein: CASSDSGTATYEQYF
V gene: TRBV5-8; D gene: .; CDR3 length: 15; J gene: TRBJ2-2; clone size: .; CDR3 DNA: TGTGCCAGCAGCCTCGGACTGGTGAACACCGGGGAGCTGTTTTTT; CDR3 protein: CASSLGLVNTGELFF
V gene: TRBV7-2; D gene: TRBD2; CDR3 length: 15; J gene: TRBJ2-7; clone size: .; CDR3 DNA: TGTGCCAGCAGCTTAGTAGCTCTAGCGGGACACGAGCAGTACTTC; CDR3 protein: CASSLVALAGHEQYF
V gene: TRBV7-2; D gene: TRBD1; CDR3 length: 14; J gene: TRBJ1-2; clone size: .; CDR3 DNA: TGTGCCAGCAGCCCCGGGACAGGGGACTATGGCTACACCTTC; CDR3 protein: CASSPGTGDYGYTF
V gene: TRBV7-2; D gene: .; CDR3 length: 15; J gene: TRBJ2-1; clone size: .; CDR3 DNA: TGTGCCAGCAGCTTTTCGGGGGTTTTTCACAATGAGCAGTTCTTC; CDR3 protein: CASSFSGVFHNEQFF
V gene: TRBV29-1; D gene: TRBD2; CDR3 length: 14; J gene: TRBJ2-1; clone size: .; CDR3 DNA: TGCAGCGTTAACCTAGCGGTCTCCTACAATGAGCAGTTCTTC; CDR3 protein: CSVNLAVSYNEQFF
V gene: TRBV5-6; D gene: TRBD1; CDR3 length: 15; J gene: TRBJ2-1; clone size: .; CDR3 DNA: TGTGCCAGCAGCTTGGGAGGGACAGGGTACAATGAGCAGTTCTTC; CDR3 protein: CASSLGGTGYNEQFF